This is a list of T cell receptor beta chains from one sample in a study of ipilimumab plus nivolumab after autologous stem cell transplantation. The method was immunoSEQ multiplex PCR; TCRdb's version includes in-frame clones alone and lacks a portion of them. Of approximately 80,000 clones listed, over 80% are singletons. The starting material was PBMCs, obtained in a trial of ipilimumab plus nivolumab as post-transplant consolidation. These receptors were collected from a male donor with diffuse large B-cell lymphoma. The CDR3 runs from the conserved cysteine through the conserved F or W. The D gene is left open where the match is weak.

D gene	J gene	V gene	CDR3 DNA	CDR3 protein
.	TRBJ2-7	TRBV5-1	TGCGCCAGCAGCTTGGATCAGGGCGACGGGGAGCAGTACTTC	CASSLDQGDGEQYF
.	TRBJ2-2	TRBV7-8	TGTGCCAGCAGTTCGCAAACTTCCACGAACACCGGGGAGCTGTTTTTT	CASSSQTSTNTGELFF
TRBD1	TRBJ1-5	TRBV2	TGTGCCAGCAGGTCGACACAGGGGCAAGGTACTCAGCCCCAGCATTTT	CASRSTQGQGTQPQHF
.	TRBJ2-1	TRBV6-1	TGTGCCATCAGTGAGTCGTCGGGTCGGTCAGTGGCGAATGAGCAGTTCTTC	CAISESSGRSVANEQFF
.	TRBJ1-1	TRBV21-1	TGTGCCAGCAGCAAAAGTTTTGAAATCGGGAGAGGGAACACTGAAGCTTTCTTT	CASSKSFEIGRGNTEAFF
TRBD1	TRBJ2-2	TRBV14	TGTGCCAGCAGGACAGGGGGCGTCCGTTACACCGGGGAGCTGTTTTTT	CASRTGGVRYTGELFF
.	TRBJ2-7	TRBV5-6	TGTGCCAGCAGCTCAACTGACGAGCAGTACTTC	CASSSTDEQYF
.	TRBJ2-3	TRBV7-2	TGTGCCAGCAGCTTAATGGGGGCAAGCACAGATACGCAGTATTTT	CASSLMGASTDTQYF
.	TRBJ1-1	TRBV2	TGTGCCAGCAGACTAGAGGGAGGGTCTGAAGCTTTCTTT	CASRLEGGSEAFF
.	TRBJ2-7	TRBV2	TGTGCCAGCAGGAGATCCTCCTACGAGCAGTACTTC	CASRRSSYEQYF
.	TRBJ2-5	TRBV5-8	TGTGCCAGCAGCCCCACCGGCCTCCAAGAGACCCAGTACTTC	CASSPTGLQETQYF
TRBD2	TRBJ2-3	TRBV4-1	TGCGCCAGCAGCCAAGAGGGGACTAACACAGATACGCAGTATTTT	CASSQEGTNTDTQYF
TRBD1	TRBJ1-1	TRBV4-1	TGCGCCAGCAGCCAAACCAGGGGGCGGATGAGCACTGAAGCTTTCTTT	CASSQTRGRMSTEAFF
.	TRBJ1-5	TRBV19	TGTGCCAGTCACCCCAAGGGGCTAGGCAATCAGCCCCAGCATTTT	CASHPKGLGNQPQHF
.	TRBJ1-2	TRBV7-2	TGTGCCAGCAGCTTAACCCAGGACTATGGCTACACCTTC	CASSLTQDYGYTF
.	TRBJ2-1	TRBV19	TGTGCCACCCTCTGGACCCTCTCCGGTGAGCAGTTCTTC	CATLWTLSGEQFF
TRBD1	TRBJ2-7	TRBV9	TGTGCCAGCAGCCCCCCGGGGACAGCCAACTACGAGCAGTACTTC	CASSPPGTANYEQYF
TRBD2	TRBJ2-1	TRBV5-5	TGTGCCAGCAGCTTGGTTGGCGGGGGGTCCTCCTACAATGAGCAGTTCTTC	CASSLVGGGSSYNEQFF
.	TRBJ2-7	TRBV4-3	TGCGCCAGCAGCCAAGATTACCAGGGATCTCCCTACGAGCAGTACTTC	CASSQDYQGSPYEQYF
TRBD2	TRBJ2-7	TRBV11-1	TGTGCCAGCAGCTTAAGCCCCCCGGGCCTAGCGGGGGGCCACAGTGAGCAGTACTTC	CASSLSPPGLAGGHSEQYF
.	TRBJ2-1	TRBV9	TGTGCCAGCAGTATGGGCGGCTACAATAATGAGCAGTTCTTC	CASSMGGYNNEQFF
TRBD2	TRBJ2-1	TRBV27	TGTGCCAGCAGTTTGGGTGGGGCATTAGCGGGGGTAAATGAGCAGTTCTTC	CASSLGGALAGVNEQFF
TRBD1	TRBJ2-1	TRBV4-1	TGCGCCAGCAGCCAAGCTAGGGGACAGGGGGCCGATGAGCAGTTCTTC	CASSQARGQGADEQFF
TRBD1	TRBJ1-5	TRBV19	TGTGCCAGCACTCCCGGGACAGGGGGCTTGAGGAATCAGCCCCAGCATTTT	CASTPGTGGLRNQPQHF
TRBD1	TRBJ2-7	TRBV29-1	TGCAGCGTACGACAGGGCCCGCAGGGAGTGCAGTACTTC	CSVRQGPQGVQYF
.	TRBJ1-2	TRBV5-6	TGTGCCAGCAGCTTGTTTGCAGGCGGTGGATATGGCTACACCTTC	CASSLFAGGGYGYTF
.	TRBJ2-2	TRBV7-6	TGTGCCAGCAGCCCCGGGACCGGGGAGCTGTTTTTT	CASSPGTGELFF
TRBD2	TRBJ2-7	TRBV5-1	TGCGCCAGCAGCTCAGAGCGGGGGAGCTCCTACGAGCAGTACTTC	CASSSERGSSYEQYF
.	TRBJ1-2	TRBV7-9	TGTGCCAGCAGCCCGGACGGTGACTATGGCTACACCTTC	CASSPDGDYGYTF